This record concerns one TCR beta chain sequence. Its antigen is currently not known. Per-nucleotide qualities are absent, and no much larger clonotype sits a single base away. The sample is drawn from a study of cytomegalovirus exposure and HLA in healthy donors (dated by TCRdb to 2017 to 2019). Context from the whole study: According to an earlier analysis of a few hundred of the donors, about 190 million T cells yielded roughly 110 million unique TCR beta sequences and roughly 280 Gb of sequence data. Along with the roughly 700-subject first cohort, a separate validation cohort of over a hundred different subjects was used. The study combined high-throughput TCR immunosequencing, statistical association of individual TCRs with disease status, and machine learning to predict cytomegalovirus infection status. Using immunosequencing, the study profiled T cell repertoires from 550 to 750 subjects and related those repertoires to cytomegalovirus serostatus. On average, roughly 240,000 unique TCR beta nucleotide sequences were sequenced per donor among some 420 genotyped donors of the cohort, with roughly 20% of those sequences being non-productive. Because of strong linkage in the cohort, 5 or 6 DR-DQ haplotypes were treated as single units for association and clustering. A later genetic analysis used genome-wide SNP genotypes for 398 of the 666 donors, treating that subset as a discovery cohort. A later analysis re-analyzed previously published TCR beta repertoires from about 600 donors and added high-resolution HLA genotyping to study TCR occurrence patterns. Rather than using new phenotypic data, the later analysis identified candidate immune exposures from TCR beta sequences and from how often those sequences occurred across donors. About 280 gigabases of sequencing data and around 80 million unique TCR sequences made up an early release that covered several hundred HLA-typed donors. Donor age, sex, ethnicity and CMV serostatus were compiled alongside the repertoire data. The number of donors typed differed by locus, with about 629-640 for A, B, C, DRB1 and DQB1, around 560 for DQA1, approximately 570 for DPA1, and under 490 for DPB1. Of the approximately 400 genotyped donors, 65% to 90% fell in the genetic ancestry cluster associated with self-reported Caucasian donors. An earlier analysis of 587 of the donors applied high-throughput TCR beta sequencing to assess whether each TCR beta V gene segment acted as functional or pseudogenic. All discovery cohort repertoires had been generated using a single sequencing platform. The study aimed to test whether cataloging public T cell receptors could reveal signatures of past pathogen exposure. HLA typing included class I and class II loci at four-digit resolution. Paper-wide results and their limitations: An association between a missense DCLRE1C variant and V-gene and J-gene trimming of TCR beta chains was found in a later genetic analysis and replicated in an independent cohort. In vitro tests confirmed that a few of the cytomegalovirus-associated TCR beta chains recognize cytomegalovirus antigens. In a later analysis, HLA-associated TCR beta chains were found to be more clonally expanded and to have lower generation probabilities than equally common non-associated chains. In the study, 150 to 200 TCR beta chains were listed as associated with cytomegalovirus. When HLA alleles, especially DR and DQ, strongly co-occurred, TCR associations were difficult to assign to individual alleles. Across donors, most TCR sequences were observed very rarely, whereas some public TCRs were present in many individuals. A later genetic analysis reported fewer N-insertions in productive TCRs among donors in an Asian-associated ancestry cluster than the roughly 700-donor mean. According to a later analysis, most CMV-associated TCR beta chains appeared to be HLA-restricted, and the HLA associations seemed to be driven largely by CMV exposure. This cohort had only TCR beta chains sequenced, and the lack of alpha or paired-chain data limited which features could be detected. At a false discovery rate of 0.05, a later analysis linked under 20,000 TCR beta sequences to specific HLA alleles. In an earlier analysis of approximately 590 of the donors, most TCR beta V segments were observed in productive rearrangements about 87% or about 30% of the time, broadly matching IMGT annotations. Cytomegalovirus status was reported to be diagnosed by the classifier with high specificity and sensitivity in both the original and validation cohorts. Seventeen rarely observed V segments, including chromosome 9 orphons, were excluded from the earlier analysis of approximately 600 of the donors because counts were too low. Correlated functional status among segregating V segments might reflect linkage disequilibrium, but an unknown experimental factor could not be ruled out. Roughly uniform sequencing depth across donors was assumed in presence/absence analyses, although this assumption may not hold. The only immune exposure information available for the cohort was CMV serostatus. According to a later analysis, TCR association rates differed among HLA loci, with DRB1 alleles showing the most associated TCRs and HLA-C alleles showing the fewest. Because some donors lacked HLA typing at each locus, the association tests relied only on the typed subset. A further reported finding was that TCR beta sequences accurately predicted the HLA-A and HLA-B alleles for most subjects in the first cohort. Because the 87-base-pair reads could not distinguish some IMGT-functional V segments, including TRBV6-2 and TRBV6-3, those segments were excluded. The authors suggested that the approach could potentially be extended to other disease states and immunological phenotypes. In a later analysis, several top co-occurrence clusters were reported to appear linked to parvovirus B19, influenza, CMV and Epstein-Barr virus. A cluster of highly shared sequence variants was judged likely to represent a technical artifact of the sequencing pipeline.

Receptors were amplified or captured by the immunoSEQ multiplex PCR assay. A mixture of 60 forward primers for TCR Vbeta segments and 13 reverse primers for TCR Jbeta segments was used in the multiplex PCR. The CDR3 region of rearranged TCR beta genes was amplified from genomic DNA with a multiplex PCR assay. On the Illumina HiSeq System, the amplified TCR beta libraries were sequenced as 87-base-pair reads. From the authors' description of their analysis: Across the 670 or so repertoires, a later analysis counted approximately 83 million unique TCR beta chains, approximately 12 million of which were shared by at least two donors. A nearest-neighbor algorithm error-corrected the raw reads and collapsed the reads into unique sequences, merging closely related sequences to remove PCR and sequencing errors. CDR3 sequences were aligned to IMGT reference sequences to assign V, D and J gene segments. Each retained sequence needed at least a six-nucleotide match to both a V gene segment and a J gene segment. A rearrangement was called productive if the CDR3 had no stop codons and remained in frame with V and J, and every other rearrangement was called non-productive. Following IMGT convention, CDR3 was defined as the stretch from the second conserved V-encoded cysteine to the conserved J-encoded phenylalanine. In an earlier analysis of roughly 610 of the donors, sequences lacking an unambiguous match to a single V gene segment were excluded. An earlier analysis of several hundred of the donors classified V segments as functional when productive rearrangements were above 56.7% and as segregating when the standard deviation between donors was above 5%. A statistical classification framework was built to diagnose cytomegalovirus status from the catalog of TCR beta chain sequences. In a later analysis, V and J genes were assigned by comparing TCR nucleotide sequences against IMGT/GENE-DB human TR gene sequences. Using the TCRdist pipeline, a later analysis assigned CDR3 sequences along with most-parsimonious VDJ recombination scenarios. In a later analysis, each TCR beta chain was defined by its CDR3 amino acid sequence together with its V-gene family, and reads lacking a unique V-gene family were excluded. In a later analysis, several hundred highly shared, low-generation-probability nucleotide sequences were removed to address suspected cross-contamination and a sequencing artifact. In a later analysis, a clonal expansion index for each public chain was calculated from normalized within-repertoire ranks of inferred template counts. In a later analysis, generation probabilities were computed using a VDJ recombination model fitted to out-of-frame rearrangements, and the results were checked against IGoR. A later analysis scored TCR-TCR, TCR-HLA and TCR-CMV co-occurrence with hypergeometric tests, applying a repertoire-size bias correction to TCR pairs. A later analysis estimated false discovery rates by permuting HLA or CMV assignments 20 times. In a later analysis, co-occurring TCRs were grouped using DBSCAN, and TCRdist sequence similarity was added for clustering within HLA-allele-positive subsets. For co-occurrence clustering, repertoires with fewer than 30,000 or more than 120,000 public chains were excluded, along with roughly 5 repertoires with anomalous nucleotide sharing. Not all clones reach the TCRdb copy of this immuneACCESS table, which keeps in-frame sequences only. Checked studies attribute under half of the gap to unresolved V genes and leave the rest unexplained. V and J calls and clone size are copied from that table; D and trimming were computed from the DNA. This sample has around 130,000 clones in its table, and around 77% of those were observed once. Around 5.8% of the sample is in the top ten clones.

The cohort was made up of approximately 670 healthy bone marrow donors. At the time of sampling, every cohort member was nominally healthy, though immune exposures that went unrecorded were likely present. The donor was CMV seropositive and was included in the group of 290 or so seropositive cohort members. Every donor gave a peripheral blood sample, and the peripheral blood mononuclear cells from that sample were used for TCR beta sequencing. Genomic DNA was extracted from the blood cell samples with the Qiagen DNeasy Blood Extraction Kit. CDR1 and CDR2 (LNHDA, SQIVND) derive from the germline V gene (reference sequence). The CDR3 runs 13 amino acids, cysteine and phenylalanine included. The DNA shown is the 39-base CDR3, in frame from base 1. V trim: 6 bases; J trim: 5 bases; unmatched bases: 4.

The rearranged segments are TRBV19 and TRBJ1-2; 9 central bases correspond to TRBD1. This sequence originates from a man between 18 and 35 years old in good health and CMV-seropositive. Sequenced input: PBMCs. The CDR3 in this case is CASRRTGVYGYTF. Read as DNA, the sequence is TGTGCCAGTAGACGGACAGGGGTTTATGGCTACACCTTC. The CDR3 plus the reference TRBV19 and TRBJ1-2 genes for the other parts give the full variable domain: DGGITQSPKYLFRKEGQNVTLSCEQNLNHDAMYWYRQDPGQGLRLIYYSQIVNDFQKGDIAEGYSVSREKKESFPLTVTSAQKNPTAFYLCASRRTGVYGYTFGSGTRLTVV.